The rows below give T cell receptor beta chains drawn from one sample of a study. TCRdb passed the RT-PCR reads through MiXCR, listing each CDR3 protein once. The table lists about 680,000 distinct CDR3 sequences, 14% of them singletons. The specimen was memory CD4+ T cells from blood. The receptors were gathered from a female donor in good health, serving as a healthy control. The CDR3 runs from the conserved cysteine through the conserved F or W. D genes are given only for firm matches. The size field is filled for only some rows; it gives once, few, many or a size class.

v_call	clone_size	d_call	j_call	cdr3_aa	cdr3_nt
TRBV20-1	many	TRBD2	TRBJ2-1	CSARGQGGTSGYNEQFF	TGCAGTGCTAGAGGCCAGGGGGGGACTAGCGGGTACAATGAGCAGTTCTTC
TRBV2	NA	NA	TRBJ2-1	CASSVGPVAGDNEQFF	TGTGCCAGCAGTGTAGGGCCTGTTGCGGGTGACAATGAGCAGTTCTTC
TRBV7-8	NA	NA	TRBJ1-2	CASSLEGGNNYGYTF	TGTGCCAGCAGCTTAGAGGGGGGGAACAACTATGGCTACACCTTC
TRBV5-1	NA	NA	TRBJ2-6	CASSLEGGTGANVLTF	TGCGCCAGCAGCTTGGAGGGGGGGACCGGGGCCAACGTCCTGACTTTC
TRBV10-3	few	TRBD1	TRBJ2-1	CAISADRGTTRNEQFF	TGTGCCATCAGTGCAGACAGGGGGACAACAAGGAATGAGCAGTTCTTC
TRBV29-1	few	NA	TRBJ1-2	CSSRGGNYGYTF	TGCAGCTCCCGGGGGGGAAACTATGGCTACACCTTC
TRBV27	NA	NA	TRBJ2-1	CASVTLSSYNEQFF	TGTGCCAGCGTCACCTTGAGCTCCTACAATGAGCAGTTCTTC
TRBV5-1	few	NA	TRBJ2-2	CARRLEGVRGELFF	TGCGCCAGGCGGCTGGAGGGGGTCCGCGGGGAGCTGTTTTTT
TRBV10-3	NA	NA	TRBJ2-2	CAISDLRTGGDTGELFF	TGTGCCATCAGTGATTTGCGGACAGGCGGGGACACCGGGGAGCTGTTTTTT
TRBV6-5	NA	NA	TRBJ2-7	CASSYSSSGGYNEQYF	TGTGCCAGCAGTTACTCGAGTAGCGGAGGTTACAACGAGCAGTACTTC
TRBV27	many	NA	TRBJ1-1	CASSLSRQGLTLF	TGTGCCAGCAGTTTATCCCGCCAGGGACTTACCCTCTTT
TRBV7-3	NA	TRBD2	TRBJ2-5	CASSLRPLTSGGLETQYF	TGTGCCAGCAGCTTACGTCCCCTAACTAGCGGGGGTTTGGAGACCCAGTACTTC
TRBV2	few	NA	TRBJ2-4	CASTSVNPLAKNIQYF	TGTGCCAGCACTAGCGTCAACCCTCTGGCCAAAAACATTCAGTACTTC
TRBV7-8	NA	NA	TRBJ2-1	CASSAPSSYNEQFF	TGTGCCAGCAGCGCCCCCAGCTCCTACAATGAGCAGTTCTTC
TRBV14	NA	TRBD2	TRBJ2-5	CASSRRYGTSGSSEETQYF	TGTGCCAGCAGCCGAAGATACGGGACTAGCGGGAGTTCAGAAGAGACCCAGTACTTC
TRBV12-3/TRBV12-4	few	NA	TRBJ2-7	CASSPRAHSYEQYF	TGTGCCAGCAGTCCCCGGGCCCACTCCTACGAGCAGTACTTC
TRBV5-1	NA	NA	TRBJ2-4	CASSLDGAQGNIQYF	TGCGCCAGCAGCTTGGATGGGGCGCAGGGAAACATTCAGTACTTC
TRBV11-1	NA	NA	TRBJ2-7	CASSLETGFEQYF	TGTGCCAGCAGCTTAGAGACAGGCTTCGAGCAGTACTTC
TRBV5-1	few	NA	TRBJ2-7	CASSQKNLGTGQPDEQYF	TGCGCCAGCAGCCAAAAAAACCTCGGTACGGGGCAACCGGACGAGCAGTACTTC
TRBV7-2	once	NA	TRBJ1-2	CASSRYRARIYGYTF	TGTGCCAGCAGCAGGTACAGGGCCCGGATCTATGGCTACACCTTC
TRBV10-2	few	TRBD1	TRBJ2-1	CASRAPGQGGNEQFF	TGCGCCAGCAGGGCGCCGGGACAGGGGGGAAATGAGCAGTTCTTC
TRBV10-2	few	NA	TRBJ1-6	CASSDPGSNSPLHF	TGCGCCAGCAGTGATCCTGGCAGCAATTCACCCCTCCACTTT
TRBV9	NA	NA	TRBJ1-2	CASSAQQLNREHYGYTF	TGTGCCAGCAGCGCCCAACAGTTAAACAGGGAGCACTATGGCTACACCTTC
TRBV4-3	NA	TRBD1	TRBJ2-5	CASSQDLGTEETQYF	TGCGCCAGCAGCCAAGATTTAGGGACAGAAGAGACCCAGTACTTC
TRBV5-4	few	TRBD2	TRBJ2-1	CASSFLAGDSDNEQFF	TGTGCCAGCAGCTTTCTAGCGGGAGACTCGGACAATGAGCAGTTCTTC
TRBV12-3/TRBV12-4	few	NA	TRBJ1-1	CASTIGVLAEAFF	TGTGCCAGCACTATAGGGGTCTTGGCTGAAGCTTTCTTT
TRBV6-5	many	NA	TRBJ1-1	CASSYDNRGGAEAFF	TGTGCCAGCAGCTACGACAACCGGGGGGGGGCTGAAGCTTTCTTT